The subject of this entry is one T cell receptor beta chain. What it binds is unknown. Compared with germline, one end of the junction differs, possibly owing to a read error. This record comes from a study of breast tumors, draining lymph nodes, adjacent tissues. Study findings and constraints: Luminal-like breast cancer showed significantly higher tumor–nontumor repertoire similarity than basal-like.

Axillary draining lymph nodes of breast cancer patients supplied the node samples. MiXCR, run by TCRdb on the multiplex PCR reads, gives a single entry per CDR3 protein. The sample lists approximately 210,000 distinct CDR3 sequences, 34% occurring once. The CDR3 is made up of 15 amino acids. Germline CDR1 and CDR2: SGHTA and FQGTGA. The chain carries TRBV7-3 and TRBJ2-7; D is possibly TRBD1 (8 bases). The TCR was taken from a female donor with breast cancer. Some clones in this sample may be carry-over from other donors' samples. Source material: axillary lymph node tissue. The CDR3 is CSSSLSGTGTYEQYF. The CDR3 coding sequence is TGTTCCAGCAGCTTGAGCGGGACAGGTACCTACGAGCAGTACTTC.